The rows below give T cell receptor beta chains drawn from one sample of a study of blood T cell repertoires in COVID-19. Using immunoSEQ multiplex PCR, the repertoire was profiled, and TCRdb retains in-frame clones only, with some absent. The sample contains fewer than 400,000 clones, approximately 87% of which appear only once. The sample consisted of PBMCs or T cells enriched from blood (not recorded which). The source is a woman in her fifties or sixties who had recovered from COVID-19. Both conserved end residues are part of each CDR3. The size of a clone is reported for some rows only, either as once, few or many, or as a class for expanded clones.

TRBJ1-1,TRBV6-5,-,CASSPTEFGGEAFF
TRBJ1-5,TRBV28,-,CASSLPAGNQPQHF
TRBJ1-3,TRBV5-8,-,CASSSSVSGNTIYF
TRBJ2-2,TRBV6-5,once,CASAGSLIGELFF
TRBJ2-1,TRBV3-1/TRBV3-2,-,CASSPTGNEQFF
TRBJ2-2,TRBV9,-,CASSVGAPGQGFTGELFF
TRBJ2-7,TRBV9,-,CASSVGTSSAYEQYF
TRBJ1-3,TRBV30,-,CAWSPNSGNTIYF
TRBJ1-2,TRBV7-9,-,CASSPYAGGYGYTF
TRBJ1-1,TRBV27,-,CASRYGTGTEAFF
TRBJ1-2,TRBV30,-,CAWTRSNGGGGYTF
TRBJ2-2,TRBV4-1,once,CASSQETVRSGELFF
TRBJ1-1,TRBV7-3,once,CASSQSRGGALTEAFF
TRBJ2-2,TRBV7-3,-,CASSPRMDTGELFF
TRBJ1-5,TRBV13,-,CASSLGKGWGQPQHF
TRBJ1-5,TRBV6-1,-,CASSDGQGYQPQHF
TRBJ2-5,TRBV27,-,CASHKTGVLGETQYF
TRBJ1-1,TRBV5-6,-,CASSLAAAAASRPEAFF
TRBJ2-1,TRBV2,-,CASGGRGSNEQFF
TRBJ1-1,TRBV28,-,CASGIGQGALNTEAFF
TRBJ2-5,TRBV6-2/TRBV6-3,-,CASSPTGFGETQYF
TRBJ1-3,TRBV4-3,-,CASSQDLFGGGGNTIYF
TRBJ2-7,TRBV4-1,-,CASSQASGGVSFYEQYF
TRBJ1-6,TRBV7-2,once,CASSYRTGTNSPLHF
TRBJ1-1,TRBV7-8,-,CASSLRDKTEAFF
TRBJ1-2,TRBV3-1/TRBV3-2,-,CASSGDNYGYTF
TRBJ1-1,TRBV7-9,-,CASSLGIETEAFF
TRBJ1-2,TRBV13,-,CASSFTGGAGGYTF
TRBJ2-1,TRBV18,-,CASSTSGTSGSNEQFF
TRBJ2-1,TRBV6-5,-,CASSYGEGRGNEQFF
TRBJ1-1,TRBV9,-,CASSAPGGRTEAFF
TRBJ2-7,TRBV6-5,few,CASRSTAGAYEQYF
TRBJ1-2,TRBV6-1,-,CASSEKPRGDYGYTF
TRBJ2-1,TRBV19,once,CASSIAIGTGMVEQFF
TRBJ1-1,TRBV3-1/TRBV3-2,-,CASSHTGQVNTEAFF
TRBJ1-2,TRBV27,-,CASSRGWFYGYTF
TRBJ1-6,TRBV28,-,CASKLDTDNSPLHF
TRBJ2-7,TRBV19,once,CASRSSGGPDEQYF
TRBJ1-2,TRBV7-9,-,CASSERLDYGYTF
TRBJ1-1,TRBV3-1/TRBV3-2,-,CASSFTRGEAFF